This record looks at one T cell receptor (beta chain) sequence and its context. These data come from a study of T cell responses to AZD1222 COVID-19 vaccine. Germline-derived CDR1 and CDR2 are SGHDT and YYEEEE. The CDR3 runs 19 residues. The junction had 15 bases not matched to a gene; V was cut back by 0 bases and J by 4 bases. Generated by immunoSEQ multiplex PCR, the TCRdb table keeps only in-frame clones and is missing some. The sample includes roughly 100,000 clones, around 90% of them seen just once. The receptor comes from an adult who received the AZD1222 COVID-19 vaccine. Sequenced here: peripheral blood, sampled 28 days after the second AZD1222 dose. The rearrangement links TRBV5-6 to TRBJ2-1; the match to TRBD2 covers 8 bases. The CDR3 DNA sequence: TGTGCCAGCAGCTTGGGTGTGGGTCTAGCGGGTCAGTTTTACAATGAGCAGTTCTTC. Amino acids: CASSLGVGLAGQFYNEQFF.